A single sample is the source of the 24 T cell receptor beta chains below, sequenced in a study of cytomegalovirus exposure and HLA in healthy donors. The table came from immunoSEQ multiplex PCR; TCRdb's copy has only in-frame clones and leaves some out. The sample holds around 150,000 clones, about 82% seen once. Sample: PBMCs. These receptors all come from a man under 40 in good health and CMV-seropositive.

This chain joins TRBV6-5 and TRBJ2-2; D might be TRBD2 (6 bases). The ends were cut back, 10 bases at V and 5 bases at J, with 14 bases in the middle. Germline V lookup: CDR1 MNHEY, CDR2 SVGAGI. The CDR3 covers 13 residues. The CDR3 bases are TGTGCCATCTCCGTGAGCGGGACCGGGGAGCTGTTTTTT. It codes for CAISVSGTGELFF.

The V call is TRBV9, the J call TRBJ1-6, with D uncertain. Trimming removed 4 bases from V and 0 bases from J, with 8 bases in between. CDR3 length equals 15 residues. Germline CDR1 is SGDLS and CDR2 is YYNGEE. CDR3 protein: CASSRGSSYNSPLHF. The CDR3, as DNA: TGTGCCAGCAGCAGAGGGAGCTCCTATAATTCACCCCTCCACTTT.

The chain carries TRBV30 and TRBJ2-7; the D gene is possibly TRBD1 (7 bases). The CDR3 has 12 residues. The germline V gene encodes CDR1 GTSNPN and CDR2 SVGIG (reference sequence). Trimming shortened V by 3 bases and J by 9 bases, and 15 bases separated the two germline ends. In DNA form, the CDR3 reads TGTGCCTGGAGCGGGGGACAGCCTACGCAGTACTTC. Protein product: CAWSGGQPTQYF.

The CDR3 DNA follows: TGCAGCGTTGGGGGGGACAGGGGAACTGAAGCTTTCTTT. This translates into CSVGGDRGTEAFF. The chain uses TRBV29-1 and TRBJ1-1; the match to TRBD1 covers 10 bases. Germline loops: CDR1 SQVTM, CDR2 ANQGSEA. With 4 bases clipped from V and 5 bases from J, the junction kept 4 bases outside the gene matches. The CDR3 is made up of 13 amino acids.

This rearrangement joins TRBV7-2 to TRBJ2-5, with TRBD2 identical over 7 bases. In germline, CDR1 is SGHTA, CDR2 FQGNSA. Trimming took 0 bases from V and 2 from J; bases not matched to a gene: 6. There are 16 residues in the CDR3. The CDR3 coding sequence is TGTGCCAGCAGCTTAGCGCTGGGGGGGACGCAAGAGACCCAGTACTTC. This translates into CASSLALGGTQETQYF. Complete variable domain (other parts from reference TRBV7-2 and TRBJ2-5): GAGVSQSPSNKVTEKGKDVELRCDPISGHTALYWYRQSLGQGLEFLIYFQGNSAPDKSGLPSDRFSAERTGGSVSTLTIQRTQQEDSAVYLCASSLALGGTQETQYFGPGTRLLVL.

The chain couples TRBV4-1 to TRBJ2-7; no reliable D call. Looked up from germline, CDR1 is MGHRA and CDR2 is YSYEKL. V was trimmed by 0 bases and J by 4 bases, leaving 7 bases between them. There are 13 residues in the CDR3. The chain's CDR3 is CASSQDTSYEQYF. CDR3 DNA: TGCGCCAGCAGCCAAGATACGAGTTACGAGCAGTACTTC.

This chain links TRBV11-2 with TRBJ2-5; D uncertain. The germline V gene has CDR1 SGHAT and CDR2 FQNNGV. V was cut by 3 bases and J by 1 base, with 15 bases left in between. The CDR3 spans 16 residues. The CDR3 is CASSFLRITSQETQYF. The CDR3 region has the DNA TGTGCCAGCAGCTTCCTCCGTATTACATCCCAAGAGACCCAGTACTTC. The full variable domain, rest sourced from reference TRBV11-2 and TRBJ2-5, is EAGVAQSPRYKIIEKRQSVAFWCNPISGHATLYWYQQILGQGPKLLIQFQNNGVVDDSQLPKDRFSAERLKGVDSTLKIQPAKLEDSAVYLCASSFLRITSQETQYFGPGTRLLVL.

The chain is built from TRBV7-6 and TRBJ2-3, with 10 bases that match TRBD2. This CDR3 comprises 16 residues. Unmatched junction bases numbered 5, after V lost 1 base and J lost 4 bases. Germline V gene sequence: CDR1 SGHVS, CDR2 FNYEAQ. The CDR3 spells CASSLVPAGGADTQYF. The CDR3 nucleotides read TGTGCCAGCAGCTTAGTCCCAGCGGGGGGGGCAGATACGCAGTATTTT. Based on the CDR3 plus reference TRBV7-6 and TRBJ2-3, the full variable domain is GAGVSQSPRYKVTKRGQDVALRCDPISGHVSLYWYRQALGQGPEFLTYFNYEAQQDKSGLPNDRFSAERPEGSISTLTIQRTEQRDSAMYRCASSLVPAGGADTQYFGPGTRLTVL.

This chain uses TRBV4-3 with TRBJ1-6; 7 positions match TRBD1. The germline V gene has CDR1 LGHNA and CDR2 YSLEER. The length of the CDR3 is 16 residues. V lost 6 bases to trimming and J lost 6 bases; unmatched junction nucleotides: 11. CDR3 nucleotides: TGCGCCAGCAGGGAAGAGGGGGCTCCCTCTAATTCACCCCTCCACTTT. Translation gives CASREEGAPSNSPLHF.

The chain recombines TRBV7-3 with TRBJ2-2, with D uncertain. The ends were cut back, 2 bases at V and 1 base at J, with 14 bases in the middle. Per germline, CDR1 SGHTA and CDR2 FQGTGA. This CDR3 region has 17 residues. The CDR3 protein is CASSLEVSVVNTGELFF. The CDR3 DNA reads as TGTGCCAGCAGCTTAGAAGTAAGCGTCGTGAACACCGGGGAGCTGTTTTTT.

V and J are TRBV6-1 and TRBJ2-5; 8 positions agree with TRBD2. Germline V lookup: CDR1 MNHNS, CDR2 SASEGT. CDR3 length equals 14 residues. Trimming at V came to 5 bases and at J to 7 bases, leaving 9 bases not matched to a gene. CDR3 amino acids: CASSSSGGTRTQYF. The CDR3 DNA is TGTGCCAGCAGTTCAAGCGGGGGTACTCGGACCCAGTACTTC.

This clone has just one count. The CDR3 region has the DNA TGTGCCAGCAGCTTCGGAGGGGACAGGGCAGGCACCATATATTTT. It specifies CASSFGGDRAGTIYF. The V call is TRBV11-2, the J call TRBJ1-3, with TRBD1 identical over 9 bases. The CDR3 spans 15 residues. The germline V gene encodes CDR1 SGHAT and CDR2 FQNNGV. Trimming cost V 3 bases and J 9 bases; bases outside gene matches: 9.

The rearrangement uses TRBV6-5 and TRBJ2-7; D perhaps matches TRBD2 (5 bases). The CDR3 runs 12 residues. The germline CDR1 and CDR2 sequences are MNHEY and SVGAGI. V was trimmed by 4 bases and J by 6 bases, leaving 10 bases between them. The CDR3 DNA reads TGTGCCAGCAGTTTCTCAGGAGGCGAGCAGTACTTC. Residues: CASSFSGGEQYF.

V gene TRBV11-2 combines with J gene TRBJ2-2, with D possibly matching TRBD2 (6 bases). The CDR3 has 12 residues. V lost 5 bases, J lost 5 bases, and 6 bases lay in between. CDR1 is SGHAT, CDR2 FQNNGV, per germline. In nucleotides, the CDR3 is TGTGCCAGCAGCGGGGGGACCGGGGAGCTGTTTTTT. This translates into CASSGGTGELFF.

The V and J genes are TRBV10-3 and TRBJ1-1, with D possibly being TRBD1 (5 bases). The CDR3 spans 13 residues. V shed 7 bases and J shed 2 bases, with 11 bases lying between them. Germline V gives CDR1 ENHRY, CDR2 SYGVKD. CDR3 amino acids: CAIKGSENTEAFF. DNA of the CDR3: TGTGCCATCAAGGGGTCTGAAAACACTGAAGCTTTCTTT.

The chain uses TRBV6-1 and TRBJ2-1, with D tentatively TRBD2 (6 bases). The CDR3 length is 13 residues. Trimming took off 8 bases at V and 5 bases at J, with 13 bases between the two ends. Germline-derived CDR1 and CDR2 are MNHNS and SASEGT. DNA of the CDR3: TGTGCCAGCGCTCCCGGAGGGAACAATGAGCAGTTCTTC. Protein: CASAPGGNNEQFF.

The rearrangement links TRBV7-3 to TRBJ2-3; 10 nucleotides match TRBD2. Germline V gene data show CDR1 as SGHTA and CDR2 as FQGTGA. This CDR3 has 15 amino acids. V lost 6 bases, J lost 5 bases, and 8 bases stayed unmatched. The CDR3 DNA follows: TGTGCCAGCAGTCGGTTAGCGGGGGGAGTAGATACGCAGTATTTT. Translated: CASSRLAGGVDTQYF.

This clone was seen just once. This sequence joins TRBV29-1 and TRBJ2-3; TRBD2 matches at 12 bases. V trimming: 2 bases; J trimming: 5 bases; junction bases outside the gene matches: 14. This CDR3 spans 18 amino acids. From germline, CDR1 is SQVTM and CDR2 ANQGSEA. The CDR3 reads CSVERHYSSGGAVDTQYF. DNA for the CDR3: TGCAGCGTTGAACGGCATTACTCTAGCGGGGGGGCCGTAGATACGCAGTATTTT.

This clone was detected once. V gene TRBV5-1 combines with J gene TRBJ1-1, with 8 positions matching TRBD1. The CDR3 length is 17 residues. Germline-derived CDR1 and CDR2 are SGHRS and YFSETQ. The V and J ends lost 8 bases and 5 bases, in that order; junction bases with no gene match: 20. CDR3: CASRLGTGGLRITEAFF. The CDR3 DNA follows: TGCGCCAGTAGGCTTGGTACAGGGGGTCTCCGGATAACTGAAGCTTTCTTT.

The V gene is TRBV19, the J gene TRBJ2-2, with TRBD2 matching over 14 bases. Germline V lookup: CDR1 LNHDA, CDR2 SQIVND (reference sequence). This CDR3 spans 19 amino acids. With V trimmed by 1 base and J by 5 bases, 9 bases remained unmatched. The CDR3 sequence: CASSIAVRLAGGRTGELFF. As DNA, the CDR3 is TGTGCCAGTAGTATAGCGGTGCGACTAGCGGGGGGGCGAACCGGGGAGCTGTTTTTT.

This chain uses TRBV5-6 with TRBJ2-3; 7 nucleotides match TRBD1. Germline CDR1 is SGHDT and CDR2 is YYEEEE. The CDR3 totals 13 residues. V trimming: 0 bases; J trimming: 6 bases; junction bases outside the gene matches: 1. The CDR3 nucleotides are TGTGCCAGCAGCTTGGCCAGGGGGGATACGCAGTATTTT. Amino acids: CASSLARGDTQYF.

The chain combines TRBV9 with TRBJ1-2; 8 nucleotides line up with TRBD1. From germline, CDR1 is SGDLS and CDR2 YYNGEE. The CDR3 spans 15 residues. J was trimmed by 6 bases and V by 5 bases; bases with no gene match: 12. The CDR3 sequence is CASRALGQGDHGYTF. DNA of the CDR3: TGTGCCAGCAGGGCGCTAGGACAGGGCGATCATGGCTACACCTTC.

This sequence joins TRBV5-1 and TRBJ2-5; 9 bases are a match to TRBD1. The CDR3 is made up of 17 amino acids. Losses at the gene ends were 4 bases for V and 3 bases for J; bases not matched to a gene: 13. The germline V gene encodes CDR1 SGHRS and CDR2 YFSETQ. In DNA, the CDR3 is TGCGCCAGCAGCCCCGGGACAGGGAGTATGACTGAAGAGACCCAGTACTTC. Translated: CASSPGTGSMTEETQYF.

This sequence joins TRBV30 and TRBJ1-2; tentative D call: TRBD1 (5 bases). This CDR3 has 13 residues. V was cut by 0 bases and J by 3 bases, with 8 bases left in between. The V gene's germline CDR1 is GTSNPN and CDR2 SVGIG (reference sequence). In nucleotides, the CDR3 is TGTGCCTGGAGTGTGGGGGGGTACTATGGCTACACCTTC. It codes for CAWSVGGYYGYTF.